This T cell receptor (beta chain) was captured in a study of regulatory T cells in long-lasting Graves disease. iRepertoire HTBI primers and Arm-PCR of CDR3 regions built TCR beta libraries. MiXCR was run by TCRdb on the multiplex PCR reads, yielding one entry per CDR3 protein. The table lists more than 400,000 distinct CDR3 sequences, about a sixth of them singletons. Noted time point: newly diagnosed GD, antithyroid drugs for less than 3 months. TCR sequences were obtained from RNA taken from PBMCs. This clonotype has a handful of counts. The CDR3 is 17 amino acids. Trimming at V came to 0 bases and at J to 6 bases, leaving 6 bases not matched to a gene. Germline assignment: CDR1 MNHEY and CDR2 SVGAGI. These sequences were also reported in another study, on T cells in Graves' hyperthyroidism and ophthalmopathy.

The sequence came from a man in his forties with Graves disease. Material: peripheral blood mononuclear cells (PBMCs), obtained at new diagnosis, from a patient treated with antithyroid drugs. The V and J genes are TRBV6-5 and TRBJ2-1, with TRBD2 identical over 12 bases. CDR3 bases: TGTGCCAGCAGTTACTCTCCTAGCGGGAGGGCAGGCAATGAGCAGTTCTTC. This sequence encodes CASSYSPSGRAGNEQFF.